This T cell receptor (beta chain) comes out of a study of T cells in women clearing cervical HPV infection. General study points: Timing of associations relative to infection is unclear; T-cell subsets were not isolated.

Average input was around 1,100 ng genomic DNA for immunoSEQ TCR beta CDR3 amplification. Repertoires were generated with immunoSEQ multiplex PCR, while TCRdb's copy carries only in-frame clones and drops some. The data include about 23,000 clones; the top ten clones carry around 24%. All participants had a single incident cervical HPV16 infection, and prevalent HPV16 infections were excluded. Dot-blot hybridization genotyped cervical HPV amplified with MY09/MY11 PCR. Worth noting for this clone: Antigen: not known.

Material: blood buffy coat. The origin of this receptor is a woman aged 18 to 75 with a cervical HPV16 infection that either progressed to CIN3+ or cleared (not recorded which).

The sequenced CDR3 bases are TGTGCCAGCAGCCACCTAGCGAGAAGCTCCTACGAG. Amino acid sequence: CASSHLARSSYE. The full CDR3 protein reads CASSHLARSSYEQYF. The chain has TRBV14 and TRBJ2-7; weak D call: TRBD2 (6 bases). The read finishes 3 residues shy of the CDR3 end, and the germline J gene is used to complete it. This CDR3 has 15 amino acids. Germline-derived CDR1 and CDR2 are SGHDN and FVKESK. The V and J ends lost 3 bases and 0 bases respectively, with 12 bases between them.